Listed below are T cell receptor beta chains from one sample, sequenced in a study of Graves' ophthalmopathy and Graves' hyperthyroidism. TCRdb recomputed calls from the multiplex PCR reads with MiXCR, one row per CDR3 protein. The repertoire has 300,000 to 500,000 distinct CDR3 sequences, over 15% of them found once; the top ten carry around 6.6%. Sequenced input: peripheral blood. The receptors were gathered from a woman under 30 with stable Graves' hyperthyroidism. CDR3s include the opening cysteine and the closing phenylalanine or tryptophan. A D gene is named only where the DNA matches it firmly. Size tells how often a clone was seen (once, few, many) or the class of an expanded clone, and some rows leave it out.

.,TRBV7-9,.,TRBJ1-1,TGTGCCAGCAGCTTAGCGAGTGAAGCTTTCTTT,CASSLASEAFF
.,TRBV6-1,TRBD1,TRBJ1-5,TGTGCCAGCAGCATAGACAGGGACGGCAATCAGCCCCAGCATTTT,CASSIDRDGNQPQHF
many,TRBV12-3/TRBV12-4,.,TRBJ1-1,TGTGCCAGCAGTACCCCCTCGAGACTCAAAAACACTGAAGCTTTCTTT,CASSTPSRLKNTEAFF
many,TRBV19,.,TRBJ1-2,TGTGCCAGTAGTATAGAGGCAGGGTTCCTCTATGGCTACACCTTC,CASSIEAGFLYGYTF
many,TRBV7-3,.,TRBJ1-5,TGTGCCAGCAGCTCCGGGACACACGCTTGGCCCCAGCATTTT,CASSSGTHAWPQHF
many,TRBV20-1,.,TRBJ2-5,TGCAGTGCTCCCTTCCCGCCGGGGCATTCCGAGACCCAGTACTTC,CSAPFPPGHSETQYF
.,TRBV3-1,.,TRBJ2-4,TGTGCCAGCAGCCAAGAACTTCCGAATAGACAGCTGAAAAACATTCAGTACTTC,CASSQELPNRQLKNIQYF
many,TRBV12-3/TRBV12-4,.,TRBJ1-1,TGTGCCAGCAGTGCCTCCCTCAACACTGAAGCTTTCTTT,CASSASLNTEAFF
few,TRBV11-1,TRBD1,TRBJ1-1,TGTGCCAGCAGGGGGTTGGCTCTACCGGGACAGGGGATCGTCAATGAAGCTTTCTTT,CASRGLALPGQGIVNEAFF
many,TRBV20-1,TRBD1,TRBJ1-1,TGCAGTGCCAACCCTCCGGGACAGGGGGCTACTGAAGCTTTCTTT,CSANPPGQGATEAFF
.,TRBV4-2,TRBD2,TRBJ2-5,TGTGCCAGCAGCCAAGAGGCGGGAGAGACCCGGTACTTC,CASSQEAGETRYF
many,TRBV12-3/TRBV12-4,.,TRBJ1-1,TGTGCCAGCAGGGTCGGCACTGAAGCTTTCTTT,CASRVGTEAFF
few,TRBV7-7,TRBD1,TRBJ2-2,TGTGCTAGCAGCCCGAGACAGGGACGCACCGGGGAGCTGTTTTTT,CASSPRQGRTGELFF
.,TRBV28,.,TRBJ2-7,TGTGCCAGCAGTTTTCCGCGGTATTGGGGGTCCTCCTACGAGCAGTACTTC,CASSFPRYWGSSYEQYF
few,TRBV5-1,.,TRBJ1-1,TGCGCCAGCAAGCAAGAGAACACTGAAGCTTTCTTT,CASKQENTEAFF
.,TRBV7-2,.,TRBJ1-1,TGTGCCAGCAGCTTAGCGCTTCCGAACACTGAAGCTTTCTTT,CASSLALPNTEAFF
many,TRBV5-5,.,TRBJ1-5,TGTGCCAGCAGCTTGGGAGGCGATTATCAGCCCCAGCATTTT,CASSLGGDYQPQHF